The 3 T cell receptor beta chains given below trace back to one sample, sequenced in a study of OX40 agonist ivuxolimab in advanced cancers. The protocol was immunoSEQ multiplex PCR, while the TCRdb copy is restricted to in-frame clones and leaves out a portion. The table lists about 100,000 clones, 89% of them singletons. The material sequenced was CD4+ or CD8+ T cells sorted from blood, taken in a trial of the OX40 agonist ivuxolimab. These receptors were obtained from an adult with an advanced solid tumor such as melanoma, head and neck, liver or kidney cancer.

V gene TRBV30 combines with J gene TRBJ1-5; D gene ambiguous. Germline loops: CDR1 GTSNPN, CDR2 SVGIG (reference sequence). The CDR3 has 19 residues. V was shortened by 2 bases and J by 2 bases, with 25 bases between the two germline ends. This CDR3 reads CAWSSHRALFKGGNQPQHF. CDR3 sequence (DNA): TGTGCCTGGAGTTCACACCGGGCCCTGTTTAAAGGAGGCAATCAGCCCCAGCATTTT.

This CDR3 reads CSVVAATHEQYF. The CDR3 DNA reads TGCAGCGTTGTGGCGGCCACGCACGAGCAGTACTTC. J is TRBJ2-7 and V is TRBV29-1; no clear D. The CDR3 runs 12 residues. CDR1 and CDR2 from the germline V gene are SQVTM and ANQGSEA. Trimming removed 4 bases at V and 5 bases at J, with 12 bases between.

The V call is TRBV30, the J call TRBJ1-3; weak D call: TRBD1 (5 bases). The CDR3 is 16 amino acids. Germline V gives CDR1 GTSNPN, CDR2 SVGIG (reference sequence). V shed 2 bases and J shed 0 bases, with 14 bases lying between them. CDR3 sequence reads: CAWSRGRGFSGNTIYF. Here the CDR3 DNA reads TGTGCCTGGAGTAGGGGCCGAGGTTTCTCTGGAAACACCATATATTTT.